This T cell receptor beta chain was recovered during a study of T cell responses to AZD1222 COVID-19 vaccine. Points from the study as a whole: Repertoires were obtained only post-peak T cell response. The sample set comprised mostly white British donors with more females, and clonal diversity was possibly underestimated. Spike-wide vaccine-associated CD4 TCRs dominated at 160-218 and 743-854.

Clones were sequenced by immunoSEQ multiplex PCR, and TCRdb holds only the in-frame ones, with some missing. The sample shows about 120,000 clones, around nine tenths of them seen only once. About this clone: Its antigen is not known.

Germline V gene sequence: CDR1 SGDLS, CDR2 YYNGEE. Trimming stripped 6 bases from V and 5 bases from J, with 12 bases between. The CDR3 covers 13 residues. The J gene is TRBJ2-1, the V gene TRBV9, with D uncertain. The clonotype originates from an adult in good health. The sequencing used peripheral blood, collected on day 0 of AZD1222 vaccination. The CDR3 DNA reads TGTGCCAGCACTCCACTCCGGGACAATGAGCAGTTCTTC. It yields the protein CASTPLRDNEQFF.